This entry describes one TCR beta chain. The antigen is undetermined. Quantitative barcoded 5'-RACE was used to prepare TCR beta libraries. A single record per CDR3 protein comes from TCRdb applying MiXCR to the 5' RACE reads. The repertoire has 700,000 to 850,000 distinct CDR3 sequences, about an eighth of them found once; the top ten carry approximately 0.46%. The entry originates in a study of CD8 T cells in ankylosing spondylitis. Study-wide points: Reportedly, significant enrichment of disease-linked clones occurred in matched ankylosing spondylitis synovial fluid. CD8+ cells made up the disease-linked clones, which were relatively rare in peripheral blood. A motif of 7 to 9 highly homologous TCR beta variants was seen as apparently characteristic of ankylosing spondylitis blood.

The germline V gene has CDR1 SGHTA and CDR2 FQGNSA. J was trimmed by 4 bases and V by 3 bases; bases with no gene match: 10. CDR3 size: 17 residues. The chain carries TRBV7-2 and TRBJ2-3, with 10 bases aligning to TRBD1. The sequence derives from a male donor with ankylosing spondylitis. The sequenced sample consisted of blood, either unsorted or a sorted T cell fraction (not recorded which). The CDR3 is CASSFSRGTGAPDTQYF. CDR3 nucleotides: TGTGCCAGCAGCTTCTCCCGTGGGACAGGGGCCCCAGATACGCAGTATTTT.